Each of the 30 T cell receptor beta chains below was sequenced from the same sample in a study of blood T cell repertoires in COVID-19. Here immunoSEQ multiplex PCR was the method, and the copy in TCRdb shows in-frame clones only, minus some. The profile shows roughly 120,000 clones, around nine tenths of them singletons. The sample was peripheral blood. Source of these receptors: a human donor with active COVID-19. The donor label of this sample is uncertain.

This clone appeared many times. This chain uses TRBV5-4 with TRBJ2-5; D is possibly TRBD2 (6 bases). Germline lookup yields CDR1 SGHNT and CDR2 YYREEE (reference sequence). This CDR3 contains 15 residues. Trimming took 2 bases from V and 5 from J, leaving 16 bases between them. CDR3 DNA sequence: TGTGCCAGCAGCTTTCGGGGCGGGGCCCCGGAGACCCAGTACTTC. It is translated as CASSFRGGAPETQYF.

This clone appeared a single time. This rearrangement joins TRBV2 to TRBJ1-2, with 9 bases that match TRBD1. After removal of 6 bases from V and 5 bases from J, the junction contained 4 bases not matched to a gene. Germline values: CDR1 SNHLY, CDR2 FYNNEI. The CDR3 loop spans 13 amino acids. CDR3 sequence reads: CASRGDRVYGYTF. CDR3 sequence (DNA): TGTGCCAGCAGAGGGGACAGGGTTTATGGCTACACCTTC.

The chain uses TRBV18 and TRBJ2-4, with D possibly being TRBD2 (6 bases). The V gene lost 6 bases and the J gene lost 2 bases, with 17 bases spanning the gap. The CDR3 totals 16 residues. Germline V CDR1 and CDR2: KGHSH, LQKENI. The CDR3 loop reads CASSRGDFVTKNIQYF. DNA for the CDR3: TGTGCCAGCTCTCGAGGGGACTTCGTTACCAAAAACATTCAGTACTTC.

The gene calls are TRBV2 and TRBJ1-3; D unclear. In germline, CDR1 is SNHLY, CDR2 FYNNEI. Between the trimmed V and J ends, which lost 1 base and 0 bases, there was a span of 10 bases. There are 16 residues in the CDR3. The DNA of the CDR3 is TGTGCCAGCAGTGAAGATCAGTGGTTCTCTGGAAACACCATATATTTT. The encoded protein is CASSEDQWFSGNTIYF.

CDR3 coding DNA: TGCGCCAGCAGCTTTGCAGGGGCAGGGGGTACTAATGAAAAACTGTTTTTT. This sequence encodes CASSFAGAGGTNEKLFF. The chain joins TRBV5-1 to TRBJ1-4; the match to TRBD1 covers 7 bases. Unmatched junction bases numbered 9, after V lost 2 bases and J lost 2 bases. The CDR3 is made up of 17 amino acids. Germline V gene data show CDR1 as SGHRS and CDR2 as YFSETQ.

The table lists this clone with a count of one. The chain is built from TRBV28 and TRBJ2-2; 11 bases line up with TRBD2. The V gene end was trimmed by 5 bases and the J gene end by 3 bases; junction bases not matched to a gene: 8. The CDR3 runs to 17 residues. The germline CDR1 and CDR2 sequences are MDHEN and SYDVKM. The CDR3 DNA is TGTGCCAGCAGTGACAGGACTAGCGGGTACGACACCGGGGAGCTGTTTTTT. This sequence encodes CASSDRTSGYDTGELFF. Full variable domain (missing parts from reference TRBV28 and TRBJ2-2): DVKVTQSSRYLVKRTGEKVFLECVQDMDHENMFWYRQDPGLGLRLIYFSYDVKMKEKGDIPEGYSVSREKKERFSLILESASTNQTSMYLCASSDRTSGYDTGELFFGEGSRLTVL.

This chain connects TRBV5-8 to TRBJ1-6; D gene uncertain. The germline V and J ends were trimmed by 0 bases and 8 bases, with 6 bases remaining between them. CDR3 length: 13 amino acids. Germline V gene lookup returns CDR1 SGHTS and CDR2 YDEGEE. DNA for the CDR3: TGTGCCAGCAGCTTGGATATCCATTCACCCCTCCACTTT. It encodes CASSLDIHSPLHF.

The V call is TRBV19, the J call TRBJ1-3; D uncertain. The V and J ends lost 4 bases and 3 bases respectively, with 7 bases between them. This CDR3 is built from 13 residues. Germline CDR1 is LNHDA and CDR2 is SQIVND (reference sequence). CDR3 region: CASSNGRGNTIYF. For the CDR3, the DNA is TGTGCCAGTAGTAATGGGCGTGGAAACACCATATATTTT.

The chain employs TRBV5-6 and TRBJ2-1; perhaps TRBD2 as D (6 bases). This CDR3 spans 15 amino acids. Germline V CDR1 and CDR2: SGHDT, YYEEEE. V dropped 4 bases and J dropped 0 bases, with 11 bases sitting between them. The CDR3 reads CASSAGPSSYNEQFF. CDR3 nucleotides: TGTGCCAGCAGCGCGGGACCATCCTCCTACAATGAGCAGTTCTTC.

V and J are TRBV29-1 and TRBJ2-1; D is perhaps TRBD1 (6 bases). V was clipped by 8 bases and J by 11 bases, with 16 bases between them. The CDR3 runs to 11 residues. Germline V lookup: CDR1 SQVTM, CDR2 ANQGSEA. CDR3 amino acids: CSPPGVRKQFF. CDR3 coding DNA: TGCAGCCCCCCAGGGGTTAGAAAGCAGTTCTTC.

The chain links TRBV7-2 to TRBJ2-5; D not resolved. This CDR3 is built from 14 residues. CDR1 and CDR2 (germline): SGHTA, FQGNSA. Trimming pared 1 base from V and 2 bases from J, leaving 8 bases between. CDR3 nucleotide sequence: TGTGCCAGCAGCTTAGTATTACAACAAGAGACCCAGTACTTC. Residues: CASSLVLQQETQYF.

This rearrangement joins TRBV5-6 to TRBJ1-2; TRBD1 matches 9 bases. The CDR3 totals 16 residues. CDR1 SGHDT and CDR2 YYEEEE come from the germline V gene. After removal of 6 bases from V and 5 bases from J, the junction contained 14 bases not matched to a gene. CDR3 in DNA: TGTGCCAGCAACCCCCTCGCCGGGACAGGGAGATATGGCTACACCTTC. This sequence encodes CASNPLAGTGRYGYTF.

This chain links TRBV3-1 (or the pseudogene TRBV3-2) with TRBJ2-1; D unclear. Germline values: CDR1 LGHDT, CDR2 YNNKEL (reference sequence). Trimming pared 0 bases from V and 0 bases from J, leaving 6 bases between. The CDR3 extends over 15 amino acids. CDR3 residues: CASSQEISSYNEQFF. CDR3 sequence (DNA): TGTGCCAGCAGCCAAGAAATTAGCTCCTACAATGAGCAGTTCTTC.

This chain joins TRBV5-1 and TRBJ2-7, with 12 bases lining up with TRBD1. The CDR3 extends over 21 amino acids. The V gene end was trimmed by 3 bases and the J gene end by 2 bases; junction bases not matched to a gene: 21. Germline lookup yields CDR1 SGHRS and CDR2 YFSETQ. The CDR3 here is CASSYPQKPGQGAYSAYEQYF. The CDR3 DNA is TGCGCCAGCAGCTACCCCCAAAAACCGGGACAGGGGGCTTATTCCGCCTACGAGCAGTACTTC.

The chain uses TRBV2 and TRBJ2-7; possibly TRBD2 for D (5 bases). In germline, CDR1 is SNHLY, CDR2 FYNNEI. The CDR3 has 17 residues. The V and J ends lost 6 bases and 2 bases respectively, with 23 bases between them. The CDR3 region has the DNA TGTGCCAGCAGACGAGGGATAACTCCATCGGGGACCTACGAGCAGTACTTC. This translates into CASRRGITPSGTYEQYF.

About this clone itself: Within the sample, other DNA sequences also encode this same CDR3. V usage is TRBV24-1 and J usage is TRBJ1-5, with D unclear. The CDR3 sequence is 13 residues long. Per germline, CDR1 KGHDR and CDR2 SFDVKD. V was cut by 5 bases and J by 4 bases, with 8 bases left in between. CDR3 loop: CATSAGGNQPQHF. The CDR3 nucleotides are TGTGCCACCAGTGCGGGAGGGAATCAGCCCCAGCATTTT.

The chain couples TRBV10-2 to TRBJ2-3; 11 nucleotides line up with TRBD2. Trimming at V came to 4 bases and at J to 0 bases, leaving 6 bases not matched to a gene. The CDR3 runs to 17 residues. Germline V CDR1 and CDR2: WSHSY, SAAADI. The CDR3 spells CASSVVSGGASTDTQYF. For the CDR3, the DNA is TGCGCCAGCAGTGTAGTTAGCGGGGGGGCGAGCACAGATACGCAGTATTTT.

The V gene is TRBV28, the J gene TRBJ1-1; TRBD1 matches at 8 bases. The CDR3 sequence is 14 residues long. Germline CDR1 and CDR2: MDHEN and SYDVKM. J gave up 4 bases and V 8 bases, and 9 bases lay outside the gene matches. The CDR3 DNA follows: TGTGCCAGCCGGGCAGGGGGCGAGGGCACTGAAGCTTTCTTT. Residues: CASRAGGEGTEAFF.

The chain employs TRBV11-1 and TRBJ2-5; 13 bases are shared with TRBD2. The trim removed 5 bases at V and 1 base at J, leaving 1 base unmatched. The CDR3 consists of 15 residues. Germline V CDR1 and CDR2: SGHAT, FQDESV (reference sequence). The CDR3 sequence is CASSRTSGGQETQYF. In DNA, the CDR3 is TGTGCCAGCAGCCGGACTAGCGGGGGCCAAGAGACCCAGTACTTC.

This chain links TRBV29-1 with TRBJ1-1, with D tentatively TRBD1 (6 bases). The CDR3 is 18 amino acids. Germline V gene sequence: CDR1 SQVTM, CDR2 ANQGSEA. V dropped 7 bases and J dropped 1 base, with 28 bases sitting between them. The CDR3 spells CSALGLGGGRRRNTEAFF. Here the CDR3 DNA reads TGCAGCGCCCTGGGGCTAGGGGGAGGGAGGAGAAGGAACACTGAAGCTTTCTTT.

For the CDR3, the DNA is TGCGCCAGCAGCCAAGAAGAGGCTAGCCCTTACAATGAGCAGTTCTTC. It codes for CASSQEEASPYNEQFF. The V and J genes are TRBV4-3 and TRBJ2-1; the D gene is possibly TRBD2 (5 bases). V gave up 0 bases and J gave up 4 bases, with 13 bases separating them. Germline CDR1 reads LGHNA; CDR2 reads YSLEER. This CDR3 contains 16 residues.

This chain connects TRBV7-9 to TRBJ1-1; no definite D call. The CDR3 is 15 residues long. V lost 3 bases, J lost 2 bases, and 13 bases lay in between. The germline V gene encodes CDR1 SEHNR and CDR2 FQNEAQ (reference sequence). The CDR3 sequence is CASSLRSGSNTEAFF. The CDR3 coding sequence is TGTGCCAGCAGCTTGAGAAGCGGAAGTAACACTGAAGCTTTCTTT.

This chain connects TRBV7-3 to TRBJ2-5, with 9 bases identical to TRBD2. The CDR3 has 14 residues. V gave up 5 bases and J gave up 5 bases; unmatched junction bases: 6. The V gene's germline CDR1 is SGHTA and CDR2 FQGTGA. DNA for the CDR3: TGTGCCAGCAGCCTAGCGGGGCCAAGGGAGACCCAGTACTTC. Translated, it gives CASSLAGPRETQYF.

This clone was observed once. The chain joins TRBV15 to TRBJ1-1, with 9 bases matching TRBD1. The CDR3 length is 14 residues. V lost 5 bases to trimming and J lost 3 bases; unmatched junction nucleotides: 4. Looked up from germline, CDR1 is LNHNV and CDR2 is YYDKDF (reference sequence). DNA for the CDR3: TGTGCCACCAGCCAACGGACAGGGGACACTGAAGCTTTCTTT. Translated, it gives CATSQRTGDTEAFF. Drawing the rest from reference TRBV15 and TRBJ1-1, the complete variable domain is DAMVIQNPRYQVTQFGKPVTLSCSQTLNHNVMYWYQQKSSQAPKLLFHYYDKDFNNEADTPDNFQSRRPNTSFCFLDIRSPGLGDTAMYLCATSQRTGDTEAFFGQGTRLTVV.

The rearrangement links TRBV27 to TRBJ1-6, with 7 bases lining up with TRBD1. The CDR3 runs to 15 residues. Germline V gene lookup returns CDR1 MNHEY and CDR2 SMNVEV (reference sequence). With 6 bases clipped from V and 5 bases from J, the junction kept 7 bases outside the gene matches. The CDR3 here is CASRSRDSNNSPLHF. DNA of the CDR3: TGTGCCAGCAGAAGCCGGGACAGTAATAATTCACCCCTCCACTTT.

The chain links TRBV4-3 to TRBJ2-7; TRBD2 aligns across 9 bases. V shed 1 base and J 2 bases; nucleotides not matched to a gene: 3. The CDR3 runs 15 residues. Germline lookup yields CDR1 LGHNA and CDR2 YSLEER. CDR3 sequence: CASSQGGGGAYEQYF. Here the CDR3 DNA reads TGCGCCAGCAGCCAAGGGGGCGGGGGGGCCTACGAGCAGTACTTC.

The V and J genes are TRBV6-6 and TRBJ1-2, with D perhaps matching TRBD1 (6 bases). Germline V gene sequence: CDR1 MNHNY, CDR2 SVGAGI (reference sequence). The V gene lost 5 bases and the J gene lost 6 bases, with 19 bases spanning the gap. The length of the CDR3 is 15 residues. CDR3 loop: CASSRRTVGVDGYTF. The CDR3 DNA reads TGTGCCAGCAGTCGTCGGACAGTTGGGGTAGATGGCTACACCTTC.

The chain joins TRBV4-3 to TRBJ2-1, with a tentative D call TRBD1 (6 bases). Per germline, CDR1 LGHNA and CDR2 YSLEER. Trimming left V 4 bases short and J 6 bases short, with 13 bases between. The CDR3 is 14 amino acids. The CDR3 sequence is CASSPWTVANEQFF. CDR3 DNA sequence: TGCGCCAGCAGCCCGTGGACAGTGGCCAATGAGCAGTTCTTC.

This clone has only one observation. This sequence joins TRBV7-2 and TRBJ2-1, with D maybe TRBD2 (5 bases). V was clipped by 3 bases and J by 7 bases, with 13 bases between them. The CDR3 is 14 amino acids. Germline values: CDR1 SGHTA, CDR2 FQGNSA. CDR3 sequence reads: CASSFGPGGNEQFF. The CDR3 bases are TGTGCCAGCAGCTTCGGACCCGGCGGGAATGAGCAGTTCTTC.

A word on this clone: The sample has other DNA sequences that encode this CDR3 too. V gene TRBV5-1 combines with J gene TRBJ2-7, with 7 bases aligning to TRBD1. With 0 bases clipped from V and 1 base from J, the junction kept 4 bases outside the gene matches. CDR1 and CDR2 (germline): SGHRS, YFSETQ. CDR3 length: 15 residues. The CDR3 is CASSLGAGGSYEQYF. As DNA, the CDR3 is TGCGCCAGCAGCTTGGGGGCAGGGGGATCCTACGAGCAGTACTTC.